These 26 T cell receptor beta chains came from one sample sequenced in a study of T cell responses to AZD1222 COVID-19 vaccine. TCRdb's copy holds only in-frame clones and misses some; the assay was immunoSEQ multiplex PCR. The sample carries around 120,000 clones, roughly 84% recorded once. Here the sequenced sample was peripheral blood, taken 28 days after the second AZD1222 dose. The receptors originated from an adult who received the AZD1222 COVID-19 vaccine.

This clone has a count of ten or more. The chain combines TRBV30 with TRBJ1-4; D is undetermined. The CDR3 totals 16 residues. The V end lost 4 bases, the J end lost 5 bases, and 20 bases lay between the germline ends. CDR1 and CDR2 (germline): GTSNPN, SVGIG (reference sequence). CDR3 protein: CAWKPGFSLPNEKLFF. The CDR3 DNA is TGTGCCTGGAAACCCGGCTTCAGTTTACCCAATGAAAAACTGTTTTTT.

V is TRBV11-2 and J is TRBJ1-2, with TRBD1 identical over 7 bases. CDR3 length equals 14 residues. V trimming: 1 base; J trimming: 4 bases; junction bases outside the gene matches: 3. Germline-derived CDR1 and CDR2 are SGHAT and FQNNGV. The CDR3 DNA reads TGTGCCAGCAGCTTAGGACGGACAGGCTATGGCTACACCTTC. Translation: CASSLGRTGYGYTF.

This clone was observed a handful of times. CDR3 sequence: CASSQGGGSGANVLTF. The CDR3 coding sequence is TGCGCCAGCAGCCAAGGCGGAGGATCTGGGGCCAACGTCCTGACTTTC. The chain has TRBV4-3 and TRBJ2-6; the D gene is possibly TRBD2 (5 bases). Trimming stripped 1 base from V and 1 base from J, with 8 bases between. In germline, CDR1 is LGHNA, CDR2 YSLEER. The CDR3 covers 16 residues.

This clone was seen only a few times. V is TRBV2 and J is TRBJ2-3, with D perhaps TRBD2 (6 bases). The CDR3 sequence is 17 residues long. Deletions cut 6 bases from V and 2 bases from J, with 21 bases between. Per germline, CDR1 SNHLY and CDR2 FYNNEI. This CDR3 is CASRRGQAGRNTDTQYF. In DNA form, the CDR3 reads TGTGCCAGCAGGAGAGGGCAAGCGGGCCGAAACACAGATACGCAGTATTTT.

J is TRBJ2-4 and V is TRBV7-2; D not certain. The CDR3 is 13 residues long. The V gene lost 3 bases and the J gene lost 4 bases, with 7 bases spanning the gap. Germline CDR1 and CDR2: SGHTA and FQGNSA. CDR3 in DNA: TGTGCCAGCAGCTTTGATGGGAAAAACATTCAGTACTTC. Translating gives CASSFDGKNIQYF.

This sequence joins TRBV10-1 and TRBJ2-1; 14 bases line up with TRBD2. The CDR3 extends over 13 amino acids. J gave up 13 bases and V 6 bases, and 5 bases lay outside the gene matches. Germline V gene sequence: CDR1 WNHNN, CDR2 SYGVQD (reference sequence). The CDR3 coding sequence is TGCGCCAGCAGCCAGGGACTAGCGGGAGTTCAGTTCTTC. Protein product: CASSQGLAGVQFF.

The V and J genes are TRBV6-1 and TRBJ1-5; D unclear. This CDR3 has 13 amino acids. Trimming left V 2 bases short and J 9 bases short, with 11 bases between. Germline lookup yields CDR1 MNHNS and CDR2 SASEGT. The CDR3: CASSERVTSPQHF. CDR3 sequence (DNA): TGTGCCAGCAGTGAAAGGGTCACTTCGCCCCAGCATTTT.

The sample holds one count of this clone. The rearrangement uses TRBV11-1 and TRBJ2-2, with D possibly matching TRBD1 (6 bases). This CDR3 comprises 16 residues. The V gene lost 5 bases and the J gene lost 1 base, with 14 bases spanning the gap. The V gene's germline CDR1 is SGHAT and CDR2 FQDESV (reference sequence). CDR3 in amino acids: CASSPRGHWNTGELFF. The CDR3 DNA reads TGTGCCAGCAGCCCCAGGGGACACTGGAACACCGGGGAGCTGTTTTTT.

The chain is built from TRBV29-1 and TRBJ1-2; D is unclear. CDR3 length equals 11 residues. Germline V gene sequence: CDR1 SQVTM, CDR2 ANQGSEA. V dropped 3 bases and J dropped 2 bases, with 4 bases sitting between them. This CDR3 reads CSVDVNYGYTF. In DNA, the CDR3 is TGCAGCGTTGACGTGAACTATGGCTACACCTTC.

As for this clone: The sample carries other DNA sequences with the same CDR3. The chain carries TRBV18 and TRBJ2-7; D call uncertain. The V gene's germline CDR1 is KGHSH and CDR2 LQKENI. The V and J ends lost 3 bases and 2 bases respectively, with 5 bases between them. This CDR3 is 12 amino acids long. The CDR3: CASSPGPYEQYF. The CDR3, as DNA: TGTGCCAGCTCACCCGGACCCTACGAGCAGTACTTC.

This chain connects TRBV19 to TRBJ1-2; possible D gene TRBD1, 6 bases. The V end was cut by 2 bases, the J end by 6 bases, with 13 bases between. The germline CDR1 and CDR2 sequences are LNHDA and SQIVND (reference sequence). CDR3 length equals 14 residues. CDR3 sequence: CASSISPGANGYTF. The CDR3 DNA sequence: TGTGCCAGTAGTATAAGCCCGGGGGCGAATGGCTACACCTTC.

This chain connects TRBV27 to TRBJ2-1; TRBD2 matches at 7 bases. Germline V lookup: CDR1 MNHEY, CDR2 SMNVEV (reference sequence). J was trimmed by 4 bases and V by 3 bases; bases with no gene match: 9. The CDR3 length is 16 residues. The CDR3 nucleotides are TGTGCCAGCAGTTTGATTGGCGGGAGCCCATACAATGAGCAGTTCTTC. Translated, it gives CASSLIGGSPYNEQFF.

The rearrangement joins TRBV29-1 to TRBJ2-7, with D possibly being TRBD1 (5 bases). The CDR3 consists of 14 residues. CDR1 SQVTM and CDR2 ANQGSEA come from the germline V gene. With 6 bases removed from V and 3 bases from J, the gap between germline ends came to 18 bases. In DNA, the CDR3 is TGCAGCGTAATCCAGGCCCACAGGAACTACGAGCAGTACTTC. The encoded protein is CSVIQAHRNYEQYF.

This clone has only a few counts. V usage is TRBV5-1 and J usage is TRBJ2-7, with 7 positions matching TRBD1. This CDR3 has 14 amino acids. Germline V CDR1 and CDR2: SGHRS, YFSETQ. J was trimmed by 0 bases and V by 6 bases; bases with no gene match: 6. The CDR3, as DNA: TGCGCCAGCAAGTTAGGGACAGCCTCCTACGAGCAGTACTTC. As protein: CASKLGTASYEQYF.

The chain's CDR3 is CASSFSLQSLMNTEAFF. As DNA, the CDR3 is TGTGCCAGCAGTTTTAGCTTGCAGTCTCTTATGAACACTGAAGCTTTCTTT. This chain uses TRBV27 with TRBJ1-1; D unresolved. This CDR3 is 17 amino acids long. The V end lost 3 bases, the J end lost 0 bases, and 17 bases lay between the germline ends. Looked up from germline, CDR1 is MNHEY and CDR2 is SMNVEV (reference sequence).

The rearrangement joins TRBV28 to TRBJ1-2; 7 bases map to TRBD1. J gave up 7 bases and V 5 bases, and 4 bases lay outside the gene matches. This CDR3 region has 12 residues. Germline-derived CDR1 and CDR2 are MDHEN and SYDVKM. CDR3 amino acids: CASSDREGGYTF. CDR3 DNA sequence: TGTGCCAGCAGTGACAGGGAAGGTGGCTACACCTTC.

This chain uses TRBV7-8 with TRBJ1-5; D may be TRBD1 (6 bases). Germline loops: CDR1 SGHVS, CDR2 FQNEAQ. V was clipped by 1 base and J by 3 bases, with 13 bases between them. The CDR3 extends over 16 amino acids. The CDR3 here is CASSLDRVELNQPQHF. In DNA, the CDR3 is TGTGCCAGCAGCTTAGACAGGGTTGAGCTCAATCAGCCCCAGCATTTT. The whole variable domain, remainder taken from reference TRBV7-8 and TRBJ1-5, is GAGVSQSPRYKVAKRGQDVALRCDPISGHVSLFWYQQALGQGPEFLTYFQNEAQLDKSGLPSDRFFAERPEGSVSTLKIQRTQQEDSAVYLCASSLDRVELNQPQHFGDGTRLSIL.

The chain employs TRBV5-1 and TRBJ1-4; D is unclear. CDR1 and CDR2 from the germline V gene are SGHRS and YFSETQ. V lost 6 bases and J lost 5, with 14 bases in between. The CDR3 length is 14 residues. CDR3 DNA sequence: TGCGCCAGCAAGAGGACGAATGCGAATGAAAAACTGTTTTTT. Translating it yields CASKRTNANEKLFF.

V gene TRBV18 combines with J gene TRBJ2-7; D unresolved. In germline, CDR1 is KGHSH, CDR2 LQKENI. Between the trimmed V and J ends, which lost 4 bases and 0 bases, there was a span of 7 bases. This CDR3 has 13 residues. Here the CDR3 DNA reads TGTGCCAGCTCACGAACGTCCTCCTACGAGCAGTACTTC. It specifies CASSRTSSYEQYF. Based on the CDR3 plus reference TRBV18 and TRBJ2-7, the full variable domain is NAGVMQNPRHLVRRRGQEARLRCSPMKGHSHVYWYRQLPEEGLKFMVYLQKENIIDESGMPKERFSAEFPKEGPSILRIQQVVRGDSAAYFCASSRTSSYEQYFGPGTRLTVT.

This clone was seen many times. The rearrangement joins TRBV19 to TRBJ1-3, with D maybe TRBD1 (6 bases). This CDR3 is 18 amino acids long. Trimming cost V 0 bases and J 9 bases, with 24 bases left between them. The germline V gene encodes CDR1 LNHDA and CDR2 SQIVND (reference sequence). The CDR3 DNA sequence: TGTGCCAGTAGTATAGATCCGAACAGGGTCGCCGGTCGGGGCACCATATATTTT. It specifies CASSIDPNRVAGRGTIYF.

The rearrangement uses TRBV18 and TRBJ2-7, with a tentative D call TRBD1 (5 bases). CDR1 is KGHSH and CDR2 is LQKENI in the germline V gene. The CDR3 contains 14 residues. Trimming stripped 4 bases from V and 6 bases from J, with 16 bases between. In DNA, the CDR3 is TGTGCCAGCTCACTTGAGCGACAGATTTTCGAGCAGTACTTC. Translation gives CASSLERQIFEQYF. Full variable domain (outside the CDR3, taken from reference TRBV18 and TRBJ2-7): NAGVMQNPRHLVRRRGQEARLRCSPMKGHSHVYWYRQLPEEGLKFMVYLQKENIIDESGMPKERFSAEFPKEGPSILRIQQVVRGDSAAYFCASSLERQIFEQYFGPGTRLTVT.

This sequence joins TRBV5-1 and TRBJ2-2; 7 bases are shared with TRBD1. Per the germline V gene, CDR1 is SGHRS and CDR2 is YFSETQ. V lost 4 bases to trimming and J lost 2 bases; unmatched junction nucleotides: 5. The length of the CDR3 is 15 residues. The CDR3: CASSPGTVNTGELFF. CDR3 coding DNA: TGCGCCAGCAGCCCCGGGACAGTCAACACCGGGGAGCTGTTTTTT.

This clone was observed a few times. This chain joins TRBV5-6 and TRBJ1-2; 8 positions match TRBD1. J gave up 5 bases and V 6 bases, and 12 bases lay outside the gene matches. This CDR3 comprises 15 residues. Per the germline V gene, CDR1 is SGHDT and CDR2 is YYEEEE. CDR3 coding DNA: TGTGCCAGCATTTCCCTGGCAGGGGGCAAGTATGGCTACACCTTC. Its protein product is CASISLAGGKYGYTF.

The gene calls are TRBV11-2 and TRBJ1-1; 7 bases agree with TRBD1. V shed 5 bases, J shed 11 bases, and the junction held 8 bases outside the gene matches. The CDR3 runs to 12 residues. CDR1 and CDR2 (germline): SGHAT, FQNNGV. Written as DNA, the CDR3 is TGTGCCAGCAGCCGAGAAAGGGGGCTGGCTTTCTTT. The encoded protein is CASSRERGLAFF.

The chain is built from TRBV28 and TRBJ1-2; no definite D call. Trimming stripped 5 bases from V and 2 bases from J, with 15 bases between. The V gene's germline CDR1 is MDHEN and CDR2 SYDVKM. The CDR3 totals 15 residues. CDR3 region: CASSQANTLNYGYTF. The CDR3 DNA sequence: TGTGCCAGCAGTCAAGCAAATACCCTAAACTATGGCTACACCTTC.

The chain joins TRBV7-8 to TRBJ1-5; perhaps TRBD1 as D (5 bases). Germline CDR1 reads SGHVS; CDR2 reads FQNEAQ. Trimming took off 1 base at V and 4 bases at J, with 11 bases between the two ends. The CDR3 runs to 15 residues. The CDR3 bases are TGTGCCAGCAGCTTAGAAAGGGGAGCGAATCAGCCCCAGCATTTT. Translated, it gives CASSLERGANQPQHF.